The next 29 T cell receptor beta chains were all read from a single sample in a study of T-cell memory formation after mild COVID-19. One entry per CDR3 protein, called by TCRdb with MiXCR from the 5' RACE reads. The data contain around 150,000 distinct CDR3 sequences, 13% to 15% of them singletons. Sequenced input: PBMCs or a T cell subset sorted from them (not recorded which). The origin of the receptors is an adult woman who had mild COVID-19 (a few samples of this study predate the infection). Cell type and time point are not known.

This clonotype showed up just a few times. This rearrangement joins TRBV11-1 to TRBJ2-6; D tentatively reads TRBD1 or TRBD2 (5 bases each). Germline CDR1 is SGHAT and CDR2 is FQDESV (reference sequence). The CDR3 extends over 15 amino acids. V was pared by 4 bases and J by 0 bases, with 7 bases between. Here the CDR3 reads CASSWGFSGANVLTF. Here the CDR3 DNA reads TGTGCCAGCAGCTGGGGGTTCTCTGGGGCCAACGTCCTGACTTTC.

This clonotype was detected a few times. This chain joins TRBV12-3 or TRBV12-4 and TRBJ2-3; D is unresolved. V dropped 6 bases and J dropped 4 bases, with 8 bases sitting between them. This CDR3 has 12 residues. The CDR3 spells CASRSPPDTQYF. As DNA, the CDR3 is TGTGCCAGCAGGTCCCCCCCAGATACGCAGTATTTT.

The chain recombines TRBV7-9 with TRBJ2-3; 10 positions agree with TRBD2. The CDR3 has 15 residues. Losses at the gene ends were 4 bases for V and 2 bases for J; bases not matched to a gene: 3. The germline gives CDR1 SEHNR, CDR2 FQNEAQ (reference sequence). The CDR3 loop reads CASSSLAGVTDTQYF. The CDR3 nucleotides read TGTGCCAGCAGCTCTCTAGCGGGAGTCACAGATACGCAGTATTTT.

The chain employs TRBV3-1 and TRBJ2-7, with D possibly matching TRBD1 (6 bases). Per germline, CDR1 LGHDT and CDR2 YNNKEL (reference sequence). The CDR3 is made up of 19 amino acids. The V gene lost 0 bases and the J gene lost 5 bases, with 26 bases spanning the gap. CDR3 DNA: TGTGCCAGCAGCCAAGACATTAGTACCGATACAGGGAAGGCCCACGAGCAGTACTTC. Protein: CASSQDISTDTGKAHEQYF.

The gene calls are TRBV7-7 and TRBJ2-7, with D maybe TRBD1 (5 bases). This CDR3 is 15 amino acids long. Per the germline V gene, CDR1 is SSHAT and CDR2 is FNYEAQ (reference sequence). The V end was cut by 0 bases, the J end by 4 bases, with 13 bases between. The CDR3 nucleotides read TGTGCCAGCAGCTTAGCGGCAGGGCCTGGATACGAGCAGTACTTC. This gives the protein CASSLAAGPGYEQYF.

The chain employs TRBV4-3 and TRBJ2-3; D ambiguous. This CDR3 spans 16 amino acids. Trimming left V 0 bases short and J 6 bases short, with 16 bases between. CDR1 and CDR2 from the germline V gene are LGHNA and YSLEER. As DNA, the CDR3 is TGCGCCAGCAGCCAAGATCTCAAAGGGATCGGGGATACGCAGTATTTT. Translation: CASSQDLKGIGDTQYF.

The V call is TRBV19, the J call TRBJ1-6, with TRBD1 as a possible D gene (6 bases). This CDR3 contains 14 residues. Trimming stripped 5 bases from V and 7 bases from J, with 12 bases between. The germline V gene has CDR1 LNHDA and CDR2 SQIVND (reference sequence). The CDR3 here is CASSLDSGNSPLHF. The DNA of the CDR3 is TGTGCCAGTAGTTTGGACAGTGGCAATTCACCCCTCCACTTT.

The CDR3 nucleotides are TGTGCCAGCAGTTATAGCGGGAGGGCCTGGAATGAGCAGTTCTTC. It encodes CASSYSGRAWNEQFF. The chain is built from TRBV6-5 and TRBJ2-1, with 11 bases aligning to TRBD2. V gave up 3 bases and J gave up 7 bases; unmatched junction bases: 5. This CDR3 contains 15 residues. Germline V gives CDR1 MNHEY, CDR2 SVGAGI.

This clonotype was found many times. This chain connects TRBV6-5 to TRBJ2-5; 11 bases line up with TRBD2. Germline CDR1 is MNHEY and CDR2 is SVGAGI. CDR3 size: 16 residues. V lost 0 bases to trimming and J lost 5 bases; unmatched junction nucleotides: 5. This chain's CDR3 is CASSYSLAGGGETQYF. DNA for the CDR3: TGTGCCAGCAGTTACTCGCTAGCGGGGGGCGGGGAGACCCAGTACTTC.

This clonotype has more than one count but fewer than ten. The chain combines TRBV27 with TRBJ2-2; 8 bases map to TRBD1. Germline-derived CDR1 and CDR2 are MNHEY and SMNVEV (reference sequence). V was pared by 6 bases and J by 5 bases, with 8 bases of the junction left unmatched. The CDR3 length is 15 residues. CDR3 sequence: CASSAWDRPTGELFF. The CDR3 DNA reads as TGTGCCAGCAGCGCTTGGGACAGGCCTACCGGGGAGCTGTTTTTT.

This chain connects TRBV30 to TRBJ1-2, with D possibly matching TRBD1 (6 bases). Trimming pared 3 bases from V and 4 bases from J, leaving 9 bases between. This CDR3 is 12 amino acids long. Germline CDR1 is GTSNPN and CDR2 is SVGIG (reference sequence). CDR3 amino acids: CAWRRTVYGYTF. CDR3 in DNA: TGTGCCTGGAGGCGGACAGTCTATGGCTACACCTTC.

This clonotype was found a few times. J is TRBJ2-2 and V is TRBV7-9, with TRBD2 matching over 7 bases. The CDR3 has 17 residues. Trimming took 0 bases from V and 5 from J; bases not matched to a gene: 9. CDR1 and CDR2 (germline): SEHNR, FQNEAQ (reference sequence). The CDR3 DNA reads TGTGCCAGCAGCTTAGCCAACCTCGGGGGGAGGACCGGGGAGCTGTTTTTT. This gives the protein CASSLANLGGRTGELFF.

The rearrangement joins TRBV15 to TRBJ2-1; no clear D. V shed 1 base and J shed 3 bases, with 16 bases lying between them. The CDR3 covers 17 residues. Germline-derived CDR1 and CDR2 are LNHNV and YYDKDF (reference sequence). CDR3 DNA: TGTGCCACCAGCAGAGTAGGGTCTCGCAGATTCTACAATGAGCAGTTCTTC. It translates to CATSRVGSRRFYNEQFF.

This clonotype was observed many times. This sequence joins TRBV5-1 and TRBJ2-3; tentative D call: TRBD1 (6 bases). The germline V and J ends were trimmed by 0 bases and 4 bases, with 6 bases remaining between them. The CDR3 length is 13 residues. In germline, CDR1 is SGHRS, CDR2 YFSETQ. The CDR3 loop reads CASSLGGPDTQYF. CDR3 in DNA: TGCGCCAGCAGCTTGGGGGGGCCAGATACGCAGTATTTT.

The genes are TRBV19 and TRBJ1-1, with D possibly being TRBD1 (5 bases). In germline, CDR1 is LNHDA, CDR2 SQIVND (reference sequence). Trimming removed 8 bases from V and 7 bases from J, with 20 bases in between. This CDR3 has 14 residues. CDR3 nucleotides: TGTGCCAGTGGGCCGGGGCTCCTGTCGATTGAAGCTTTCTTT. Protein product: CASGPGLLSIEAFF.

The V and J genes are TRBV14 and TRBJ2-7; a possible D gene is TRBD2 (7 bases). Germline loops: CDR1 SGHDN, CDR2 FVKESK. V was pared by 1 base and J by 2 bases, with 12 bases between. The length of the CDR3 is 15 residues. The CDR3 here is CASSQGRGQTYEQYF. CDR3 bases: TGTGCCAGCAGCCAAGGGCGGGGGCAAACCTACGAGCAGTACTTC.

V and J are TRBV30 and TRBJ2-3; TRBD2 matches 10 bases. With 3 bases clipped from V and 1 base from J, the junction kept 1 base outside the gene matches. CDR1 and CDR2 from the germline V gene are GTSNPN and SVGIG (reference sequence). This CDR3 has 14 amino acids. The CDR3 sequence is CAWRTSGGTDTQYF. CDR3 nucleotides: TGTGCCTGGAGAACTAGCGGGGGCACAGATACGCAGTATTTT.

This clonotype was seen a few times. The chain recombines TRBV27 with TRBJ2-1, with 8 bases that match TRBD2. This CDR3 has 14 residues. After removal of 6 bases from V and 3 bases from J, the junction contained 4 bases not matched to a gene. The V gene's germline CDR1 is MNHEY and CDR2 SMNVEV (reference sequence). CDR3 DNA: TGTGCCAGCAGGCCGGGGGGGGGCTACAATGAGCAGTTCTTC. Translating it yields CASRPGGGYNEQFF.

Written as DNA, the CDR3 is TGTGGGGGGGTTGCTCCGTCCTCCTACAATGAGCAGTTCTTC. It is translated as CGGVAPSSYNEQFF. V usage is TRBV2 and J usage is TRBJ2-1; possibly TRBD2 for D (6 bases). There are 14 residues in the CDR3. Germline assignment: CDR1 SNHLY and CDR2 FYNNEI.

This clonotype was detected a few times. This chain links TRBV11-2 with TRBJ2-7; no clear D gene. Germline CDR1 is SGHAT and CDR2 is FQNNGV. This CDR3 is built from 12 residues. Trimming took off 7 bases at V and 5 bases at J, with 12 bases between the two ends. The CDR3 DNA reads TGTGCCAGCACCGACTCAGTCGACGAGCAGTACTTC. It yields the protein CASTDSVDEQYF.

The chain couples TRBV9 to TRBJ1-1; D gene ambiguous. The V gene's germline CDR1 is SGDLS and CDR2 YYNGEE. This CDR3 has 13 amino acids. Between the trimmed V and J ends, which lost 2 bases and 3 bases, there was a span of 8 bases. The CDR3 nucleotides read TGTGCCAGCAGCGTCCGGAGAGACACTGAAGCTTTCTTT. As protein: CASSVRRDTEAFF.

This clonotype appeared a few times. V gene TRBV7-9 combines with J gene TRBJ2-1; unclear D gene. The CDR3 consists of 15 residues. Trimming removed 6 bases at V and 0 bases at J, with 12 bases between. The germline gives CDR1 SEHNR, CDR2 FQNEAQ (reference sequence). CDR3 sequence: CASRVLGNSYNEQFF. In nucleotides, the CDR3 is TGTGCCAGCAGGGTATTGGGAAACTCCTACAATGAGCAGTTCTTC.

This clonotype was picked up a small number of times. The chain couples TRBV4-1 to TRBJ1-5, with D possibly TRBD1 on 5 matching bases. The V end lost 2 bases, the J end lost 2 bases, and 10 bases lay between the germline ends. The germline CDR1 and CDR2 sequences are MGHRA and YSYEKL. The CDR3 consists of 15 residues. The CDR3 protein is CASSQKGSGNQPQHF. In DNA, the CDR3 is TGCGCCAGCAGCCAAAAGGGGTCAGGCAATCAGCCCCAGCATTTT.

This clonotype was counted a few times. This chain connects TRBV9 to TRBJ2-7; no firm D call. The V gene lost 3 bases and the J gene lost 6 bases, with 22 bases spanning the gap. CDR1 and CDR2 from the germline V gene are SGDLS and YYNGEE. This CDR3 spans 16 amino acids. This CDR3 is CASSALLSSSPLEQYF. In nucleotides, the CDR3 is TGTGCCAGCAGCGCCCTCCTATCGAGTTCTCCCCTCGAGCAGTACTTC.

The chain has TRBV12-3 or TRBV12-4 and TRBJ2-1, with 8 bases fitting TRBD2. Unmatched junction bases numbered 9, after V lost 6 bases and J lost 5 bases. There are 15 residues in the CDR3. In DNA form, the CDR3 reads TGTGCCAGCAGCCGCAGCGGGAGTCGAGACAATGAGCAGTTCTTC. Translating it yields CASSRSGSRDNEQFF.

J is TRBJ2-5 and V is TRBV19; weak D call: TRBD1 (5 bases). The V gene lost 4 bases and the J gene lost 2 bases, with 11 bases spanning the gap. Per germline, CDR1 LNHDA and CDR2 SQIVND (reference sequence). The CDR3 runs to 14 residues. The CDR3 DNA is TGTGCCAGTAGTAAACATAACAGGCAAGAGACCCAGTACTTC. Translated, it gives CASSKHNRQETQYF.

This clonotype was observed many times. V gene TRBV27 combines with J gene TRBJ2-6; D remains ambiguous. The germline V gene has CDR1 MNHEY and CDR2 SMNVEV (reference sequence). This CDR3 is 18 amino acids long. The ends were cut back, 1 base at V and 0 bases at J, with 13 bases in the middle. CDR3 residues: CASSLYAPVSSGANVLTF. The CDR3 nucleotides are TGTGCCAGCAGTTTATATGCGCCAGTTTCCTCTGGGGCCAACGTCCTGACTTTC.

The rearrangement links TRBV12-3 or TRBV12-4 to TRBJ2-1; 10 bases are shared with TRBD2. The CDR3 contains 13 residues. V was pared by 6 bases and J by 13 bases, with 9 bases of the junction left unmatched. CDR3: CASRLNSGGQQFF. DNA for the CDR3: TGTGCCAGCAGGCTGAATAGCGGGGGGCAACAGTTCTTC.

The rearrangement joins TRBV5-1 to TRBJ2-5; D call uncertain. The CDR3 consists of 15 residues. Trimming removed 5 bases from V and 1 base from J, with 15 bases in between. In germline, CDR1 is SGHRS, CDR2 YFSETQ. Here the CDR3 reads CASRSEVPPQETQYF. CDR3 DNA sequence: TGCGCCAGCAGGTCTGAAGTCCCCCCCCAAGAGACCCAGTACTTC.